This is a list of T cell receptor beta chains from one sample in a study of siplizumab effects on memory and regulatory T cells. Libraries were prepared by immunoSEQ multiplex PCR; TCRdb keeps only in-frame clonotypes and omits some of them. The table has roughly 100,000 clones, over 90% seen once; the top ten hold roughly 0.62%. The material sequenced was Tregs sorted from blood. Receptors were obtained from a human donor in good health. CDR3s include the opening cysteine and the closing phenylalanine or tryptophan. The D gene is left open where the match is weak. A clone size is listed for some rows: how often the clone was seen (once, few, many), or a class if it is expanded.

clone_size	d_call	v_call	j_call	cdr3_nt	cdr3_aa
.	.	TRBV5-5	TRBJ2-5	TGTGCCAGCTTACAAGACAGTACGCAAGAGACCCAGTACTTC	CASLQDSTQETQYF
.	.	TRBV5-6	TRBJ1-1	TGTGCCAGCAGCTTGATCAGGGAAGAAGCTTTCTTT	CASSLIREEAFF
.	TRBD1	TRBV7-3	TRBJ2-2	TGTGCCAGCAGCTTAAGACAGGGGGGTCACACCGGGGAGCTGTTTTTT	CASSLRQGGHTGELFF
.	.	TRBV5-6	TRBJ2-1	TGTGCCAGCAGCTTCCGGGGGAGCCGCTCCTACAATGAGCAGTTCTTC	CASSFRGSRSYNEQFF
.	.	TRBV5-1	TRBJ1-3	TGCGCCAGCAGCTGGGGCAACCAGGGGAATGTGAGGCACTCTGGAAACACCATATATTTT	CASSWGNQGNVRHSGNTIYF
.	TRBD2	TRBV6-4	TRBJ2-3	TGTGCCAGCAGTCGTAGCGGGGGAAGCACAGATACGCAGTATTTT	CASSRSGGSTDTQYF
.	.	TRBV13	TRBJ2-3	TGTGCCAGCAGCTTAAACGGGGGACGCACAGATACGCAGTATTTT	CASSLNGGRTDTQYF
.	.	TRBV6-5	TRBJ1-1	TGTGCCAGCAGTTACTTCCCTACTAACACTGAAGCTTTCTTT	CASSYFPTNTEAFF
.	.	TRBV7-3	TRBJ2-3	TGTGCCAGCAGCTTAATACCAGGATTTAGCACAGATACGCAGTATTTT	CASSLIPGFSTDTQYF
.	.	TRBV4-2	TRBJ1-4	TGTGCCAGCAGCCCGACAATAGGGAACGAAAAACTGTTTTTT	CASSPTIGNEKLFF
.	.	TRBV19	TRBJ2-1	TGTGCCAGTAGTATGGGGAGCCTGGGGAGGAGGCCTTACAATGAGCAGTTCTTC	CASSMGSLGRRPYNEQFF
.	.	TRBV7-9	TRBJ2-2	TGTGCCAGCAGCCCACCCGGCTCAACTCAGTCCGGGGAGCTGTTTTTT	CASSPPGSTQSGELFF
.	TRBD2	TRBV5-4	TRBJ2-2	TGTGCCAGCAGCTCTCTAGCGGGAGTTGACACCGGGGAGCTGTTTTTT	CASSSLAGVDTGELFF
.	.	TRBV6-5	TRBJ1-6	TGTGCCAGCAGTTACAGTGGGTATTCACCCCTCCACTTT	CASSYSGYSPLHF
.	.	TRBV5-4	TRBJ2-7	TGTGCCAGCAGCTTGGCCGGAGGCGAGCAGTACTTC	CASSLAGGEQYF
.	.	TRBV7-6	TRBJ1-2	TGTGCCAGCAGTTCGAGGACCCTCGGCGGCTACACCTTC	CASSSRTLGGYTF
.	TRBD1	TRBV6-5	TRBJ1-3	TGTGCCAGCAGGTACAGGGGGCCCTCTGGAAACACCATATATTTT	CASRYRGPSGNTIYF
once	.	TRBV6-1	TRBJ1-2	TGTGCCAGCAGTGAGGACGGGGTCAGGACGGATGGCTACACCTTC	CASSEDGVRTDGYTF
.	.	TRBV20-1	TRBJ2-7	TGCAGTGCTGGGACAACCTACGAGCAGTACTTC	CSAGTTYEQYF
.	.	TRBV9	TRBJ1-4	TGTGCCAGCAGCGTTATTCCCAGGGGCGCATTAAATGAAAAACTGTTTTTT	CASSVIPRGALNEKLFF
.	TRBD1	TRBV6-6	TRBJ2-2	TGTGCCAGCACCTCTAAGGGGGCAGGGGGCATCGGGGAGCTGTTTTTT	CASTSKGAGGIGELFF
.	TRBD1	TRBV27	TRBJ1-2	TGTGCCAGCAGGACAGGGGGCGCGTATGGCTACACCTTC	CASRTGGAYGYTF
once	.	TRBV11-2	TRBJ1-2	TGTGCCAGCAGCTTAGGAGTGGGGATCGTATATGGCTACACCTTC	CASSLGVGIVYGYTF
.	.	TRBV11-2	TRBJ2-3	TGTGCCAGCAGTTCCACCGGGACCCTTTGGACAGATACGCAGTATTTT	CASSSTGTLWTDTQYF
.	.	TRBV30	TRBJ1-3	TGTGCCTGGGGCCCCTCTGGAAACACCATATATTTT	CAWGPSGNTIYF
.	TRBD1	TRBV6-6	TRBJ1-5	TGTGCCAGCACGGGACAGGGATTCAATCAGCCCCAGCATTTT	CASTGQGFNQPQHF
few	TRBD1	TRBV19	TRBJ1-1	TGTGCCAGTAGGGGACAGGAAGCTTTCTTT	CASRGQEAFF
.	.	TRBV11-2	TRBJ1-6	TGTGCCAGCAGCCTATCAATGGATTCACCCCTCCACTTT	CASSLSMDSPLHF
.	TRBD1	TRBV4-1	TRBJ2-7	TGCGCCAGCAGCCAACGCAGGGACAGCGCCTACGAGCAGTACTTC	CASSQRRDSAYEQYF
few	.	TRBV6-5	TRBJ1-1	TGTGCCAGCAGTTACTCGCCAACGAACACTGAAGCTTTCTTT	CASSYSPTNTEAFF
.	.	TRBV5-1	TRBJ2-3	TGCGCCAGCAGCTTAACGGTGACTCCCACAGATACGCAGTATTTT	CASSLTVTPTDTQYF
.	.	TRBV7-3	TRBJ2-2	TGTGCCAGCAGCTTAGCGACTCCCAAGGGGACCGGGGAGCTGTTTTTT	CASSLATPKGTGELFF
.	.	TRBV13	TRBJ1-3	TGTGCCAGCAGCCTTCGGGGATCGGGAAACACCATATATTTT	CASSLRGSGNTIYF
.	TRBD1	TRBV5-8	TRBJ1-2	TGTGCCAGCAGCCTGGGACAGGGACCCTATGGCTACACCTTC	CASSLGQGPYGYTF
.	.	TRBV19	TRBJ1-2	TGTGCCAGTAGTATAGTATTGCTCACGGGGTCCCATGGCTACACCTTC	CASSIVLLTGSHGYTF
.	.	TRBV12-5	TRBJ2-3	TGTGCTAGTGGCCCGGGACTGGGTCTCACAGATACGCAGTATTTT	CASGPGLGLTDTQYF
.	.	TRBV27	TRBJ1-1	TGTGCCAGCAGTTTCCGGGGACGGATTAACACTGAAGCTTTCTTT	CASSFRGRINTEAFF
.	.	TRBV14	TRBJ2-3	TGTGCCAGCAGCCTTTTAGGGTCCACAGATACGCAGTATTTT	CASSLLGSTDTQYF
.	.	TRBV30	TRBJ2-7	TGTGCCTGGAGTAGCTCCGTCGGGCAGTACTTC	CAWSSSVGQYF
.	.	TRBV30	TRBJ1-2	TGTGCCTGGAGTGTACTACAGATCAACACCTTC	CAWSVLQINTF
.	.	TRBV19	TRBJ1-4	TGTGCCAGTAGTTCAAGGGGCGCCCCTAATGAAAAACTGTTTTTT	CASSSRGAPNEKLFF
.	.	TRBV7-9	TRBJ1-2	TGTGCCAGCAGCATCGACAGGCCCAGCTATGGCTACACCTTC	CASSIDRPSYGYTF
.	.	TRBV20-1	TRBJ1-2	TGCAGTGCTAGGTCCTTTGGGGGCTACACCTTC	CSARSFGGYTF
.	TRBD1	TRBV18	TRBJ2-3	TGTGCCAGCTCACCGTACCCCGGGACAGGGAGGGATACGCAGTATTTT	CASSPYPGTGRDTQYF
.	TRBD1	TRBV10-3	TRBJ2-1	TGTGCCATCAGGCCCCAAACAGGGGTCAATGAGCAGTTCTTC	CAIRPQTGVNEQFF